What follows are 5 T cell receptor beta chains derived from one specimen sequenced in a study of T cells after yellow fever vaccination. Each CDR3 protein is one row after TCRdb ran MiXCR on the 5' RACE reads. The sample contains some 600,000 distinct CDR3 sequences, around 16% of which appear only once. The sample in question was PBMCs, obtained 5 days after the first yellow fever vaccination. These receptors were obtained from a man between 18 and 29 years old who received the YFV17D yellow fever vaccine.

CDR3 in amino acids: CASSEPGEGSDTEAFF. The CDR3 nucleotides read TGTGCCAGCAGCGAACCCGGGGAGGGGAGTGACACTGAAGCTTTCTTT. This chain joins TRBV7-2 and TRBJ1-1, with TRBD1 as a possible D gene (5 bases). V lost 5 bases to trimming and J lost 3 bases, with 19 bases between them. The CDR3 runs 16 residues. Germline V gene lookup returns CDR1 SGHTA and CDR2 FQGNSA.

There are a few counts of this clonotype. CDR3 nucleotide sequence: TGTGCCAGCAGTAGGGGCCGGACAGGGAGGGACACTGAAGCTTTCTTT. Its protein product is CASSRGRTGRDTEAFF. The genes are TRBV2 and TRBJ1-1; TRBD1 agrees at 8 bases. The CDR3 has 16 residues. V gave up 5 bases and J gave up 3 bases; unmatched junction bases: 11. CDR1 and CDR2 (germline): SNHLY, FYNNEI.

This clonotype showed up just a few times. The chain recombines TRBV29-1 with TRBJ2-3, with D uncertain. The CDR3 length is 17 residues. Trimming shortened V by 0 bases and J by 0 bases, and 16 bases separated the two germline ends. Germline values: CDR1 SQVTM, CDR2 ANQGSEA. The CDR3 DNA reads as TGCAGCGTTGAAGATCTTCAAGGTCCTTCTAGCACAGATACGCAGTATTTT. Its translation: CSVEDLQGPSSTDTQYF.

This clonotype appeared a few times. Here the CDR3 DNA reads TGTGCCAGCAGACCCGGGGTAAACAATCAGCCCCAGCATTTT. Translating gives CASRPGVNNQPQHF. This chain joins TRBV12-3 or TRBV12-4 and TRBJ1-5, with unresolved D. The CDR3 runs to 14 residues. Deletions cut 6 bases from V and 3 bases from J, with 12 bases between.

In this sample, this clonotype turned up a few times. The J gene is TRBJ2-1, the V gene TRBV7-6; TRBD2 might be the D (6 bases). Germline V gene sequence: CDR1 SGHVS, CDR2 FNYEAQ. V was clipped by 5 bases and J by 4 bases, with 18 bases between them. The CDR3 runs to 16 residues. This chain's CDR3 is CASSDGGTSSYNEQFF. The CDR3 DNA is TGTGCCAGCAGCGATGGTGGGACTTCCTCTTACAATGAGCAGTTCTTC.